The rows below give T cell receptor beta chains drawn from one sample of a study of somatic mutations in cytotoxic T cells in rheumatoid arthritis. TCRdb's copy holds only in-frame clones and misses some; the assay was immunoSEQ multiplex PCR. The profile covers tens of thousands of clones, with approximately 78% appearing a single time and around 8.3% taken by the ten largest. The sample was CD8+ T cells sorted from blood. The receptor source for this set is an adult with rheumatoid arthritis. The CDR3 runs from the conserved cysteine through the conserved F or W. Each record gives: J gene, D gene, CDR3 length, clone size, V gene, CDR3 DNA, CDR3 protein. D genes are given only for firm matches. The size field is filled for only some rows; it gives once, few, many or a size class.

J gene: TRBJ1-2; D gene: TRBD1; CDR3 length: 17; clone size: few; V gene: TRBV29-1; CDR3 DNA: TGCAGCGTTGAAGATCCAGGACAGGGGGCTTTGGTCTATGGCTACACCTTC; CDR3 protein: CSVEDPGQGALVYGYTF
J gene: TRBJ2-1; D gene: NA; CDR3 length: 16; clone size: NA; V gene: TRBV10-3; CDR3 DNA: TGTGCCATCAGTGGGTCCCAGCGGAGCTCCTACAATGAGCAGTTCTTC; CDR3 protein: CAISGSQRSSYNEQFF
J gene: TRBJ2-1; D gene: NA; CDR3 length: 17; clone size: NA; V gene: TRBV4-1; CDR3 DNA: TGCGCCAGCAGCCAGGAATACAGGGTTAGCTCCTACAATGAGCAGTTCTTC; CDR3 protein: CASSQEYRVSSYNEQFF
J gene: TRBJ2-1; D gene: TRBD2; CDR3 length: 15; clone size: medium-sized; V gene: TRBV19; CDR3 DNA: TGTGCCAGTAGTACGACTAGCGGGGCCTACAATGAGCAGTTCTTC; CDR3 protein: CASSTTSGAYNEQFF
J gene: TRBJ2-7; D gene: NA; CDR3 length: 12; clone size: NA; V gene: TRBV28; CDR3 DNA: TGTGCCAGCATCGGGTTATCCTACGAGCAGTACTTC; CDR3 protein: CASIGLSYEQYF
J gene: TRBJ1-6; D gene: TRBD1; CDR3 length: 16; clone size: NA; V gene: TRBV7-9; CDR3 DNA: TGTGCCAGCAGCTCCAAGGGGGCCAGGGGTAATTCACCCCTCCACTTT; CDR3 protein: CASSSKGARGNSPLHF
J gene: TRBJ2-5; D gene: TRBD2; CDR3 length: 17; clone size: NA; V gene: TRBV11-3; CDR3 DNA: TGTGCCAGCAGCCAGCCTCGGGGACTAGCGGGAGTCAAGACCCAGTACTTC; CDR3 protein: CASSQPRGLAGVKTQYF
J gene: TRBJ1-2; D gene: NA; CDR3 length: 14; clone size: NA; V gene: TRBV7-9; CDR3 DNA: TGTGCCAGCAGCCTCGTCCCCCTCGGCTATGGCTACACCTTC; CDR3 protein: CASSLVPLGYGYTF
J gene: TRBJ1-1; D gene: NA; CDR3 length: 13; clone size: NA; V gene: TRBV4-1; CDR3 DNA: TGCGCCAGCAGCCTCACGAGGGCCACTGAAGCTTTCTTT; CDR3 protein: CASSLTRATEAFF
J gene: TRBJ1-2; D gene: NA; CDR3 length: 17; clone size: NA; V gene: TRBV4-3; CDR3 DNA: TGCGCCAGCAGCCAAGATCAAGGGCAGTTATCTATCGATGGCTACACCTTC; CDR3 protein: CASSQDQGQLSIDGYTF
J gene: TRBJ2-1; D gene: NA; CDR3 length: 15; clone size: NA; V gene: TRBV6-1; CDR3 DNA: TGTGCCAGCACCGAAAACCAAGGGGGGTACAATGAGCAGTTCTTC; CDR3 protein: CASTENQGGYNEQFF
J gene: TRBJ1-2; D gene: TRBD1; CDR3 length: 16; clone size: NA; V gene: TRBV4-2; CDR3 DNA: TGTGCCAGCAGCCAAGAGAACACAGGGGTGGGCTATGGCTACACCTTC; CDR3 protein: CASSQENTGVGYGYTF
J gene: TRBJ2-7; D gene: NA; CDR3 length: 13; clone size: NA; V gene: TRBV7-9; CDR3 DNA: TGTGCCAGCAGCTTAGTCGGGCAGAACGAGCAGTACTTC; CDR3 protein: CASSLVGQNEQYF
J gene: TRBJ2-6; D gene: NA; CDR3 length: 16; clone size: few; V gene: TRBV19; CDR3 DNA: TGTGCCAGCTCAAAGGGGGGACCCTCCGGGGCCAACGTCCTGACTTTC; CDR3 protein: CASSKGGPSGANVLTF
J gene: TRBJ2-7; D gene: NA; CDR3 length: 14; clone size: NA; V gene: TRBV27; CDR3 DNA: TGTGCCAGCAGTCCAGGACATGGACTATACGAGCAGTACTTC; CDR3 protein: CASSPGHGLYEQYF
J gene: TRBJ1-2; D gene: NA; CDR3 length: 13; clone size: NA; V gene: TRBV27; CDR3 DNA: TGTGCCAGCAAATCTGGGGCTACTTATGGCTACACCTTC; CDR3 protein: CASKSGATYGYTF
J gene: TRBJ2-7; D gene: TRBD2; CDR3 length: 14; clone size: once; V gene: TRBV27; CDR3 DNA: TGTGCCAGCAGCAAGCGGGATGGATTCCACGAGCAGTACTTC; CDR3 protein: CASSKRDGFHEQYF
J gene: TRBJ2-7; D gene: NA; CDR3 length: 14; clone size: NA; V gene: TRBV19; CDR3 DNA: TGTGCCAGTAGCCAGGGATCGGTGGACTACGAGCAGTACTTC; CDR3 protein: CASSQGSVDYEQYF
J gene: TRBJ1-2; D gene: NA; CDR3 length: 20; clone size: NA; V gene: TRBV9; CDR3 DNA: TGTGCCAGCAGCGTTTCTGGTAGACCTTACCCAGGGGCGGGAGGCTATGGCTACACCTTC; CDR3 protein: CASSVSGRPYPGAGGYGYTF
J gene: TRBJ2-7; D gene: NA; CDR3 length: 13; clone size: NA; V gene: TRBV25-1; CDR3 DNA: TGTGCCAGTAGGGTCTCAACGGGGCGGGAGCAGTACTTC; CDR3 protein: CASRVSTGREQYF
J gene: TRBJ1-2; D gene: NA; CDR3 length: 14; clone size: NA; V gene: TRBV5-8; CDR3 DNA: TGTGCCAGCAGCTGGGACATCCCGGACTATGGCTACACCTTC; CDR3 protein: CASSWDIPDYGYTF
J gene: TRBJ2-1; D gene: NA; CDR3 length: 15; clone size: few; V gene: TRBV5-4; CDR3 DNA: TGTGCCAGCGGGGCCCCAACCAGTACCTACAATGAGCAGTTCTTC; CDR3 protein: CASGAPTSTYNEQFF
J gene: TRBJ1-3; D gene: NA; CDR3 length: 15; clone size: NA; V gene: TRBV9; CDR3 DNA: TGTGCCAGCAGCGTAGCTCCGGACTCTGGAAACACCATATATTTT; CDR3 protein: CASSVAPDSGNTIYF
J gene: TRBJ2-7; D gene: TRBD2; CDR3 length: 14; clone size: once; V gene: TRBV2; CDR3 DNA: TGTGCCAGCTCCCCCTTAGCGGGAGAACACGAGCAGTACTTC; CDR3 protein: CASSPLAGEHEQYF
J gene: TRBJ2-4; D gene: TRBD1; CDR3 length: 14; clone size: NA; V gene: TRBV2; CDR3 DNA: TGTGCCAGCAGAGCCGGGACAGAGCGTAACATTCAGTACTTC; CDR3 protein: CASRAGTERNIQYF
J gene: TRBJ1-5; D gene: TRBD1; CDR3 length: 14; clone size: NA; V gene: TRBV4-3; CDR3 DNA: TGCGCCAGCAGCGTTGACAGGGACAATCAGCCCCAGCATTTT; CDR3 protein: CASSVDRDNQPQHF
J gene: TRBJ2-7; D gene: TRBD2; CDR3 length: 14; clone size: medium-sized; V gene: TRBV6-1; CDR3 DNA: TGTGCCAGCAGTGACGGACTAGCTAGTGACGAGCAGTACTTC; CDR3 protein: CASSDGLASDEQYF
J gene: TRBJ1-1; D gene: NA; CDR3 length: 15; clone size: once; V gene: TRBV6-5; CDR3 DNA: TGTGCCAGCAGTTCTTTCACCATTAGGACTGGAGGAGGTTTCTTT; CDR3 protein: CASSSFTIRTGGGFF
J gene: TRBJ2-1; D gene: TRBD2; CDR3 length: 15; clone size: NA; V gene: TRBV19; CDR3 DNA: TGTGCCAGTAGTATTGCTAGCGGGGGGTATAATGAGCAGTTCTTC; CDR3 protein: CASSIASGGYNEQFF
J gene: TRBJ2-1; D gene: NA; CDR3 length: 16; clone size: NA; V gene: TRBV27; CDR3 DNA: TGTGCCAGCAGTTTAAAAGGAGCGGTTGCTTACAATGAGCAGTTCTTC; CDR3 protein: CASSLKGAVAYNEQFF
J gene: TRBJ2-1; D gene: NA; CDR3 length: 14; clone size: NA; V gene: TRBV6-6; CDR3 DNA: TGTGCCAGCATCCGGGACGGGTCCTACAATGAGCAGTTCTTC; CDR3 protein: CASIRDGSYNEQFF
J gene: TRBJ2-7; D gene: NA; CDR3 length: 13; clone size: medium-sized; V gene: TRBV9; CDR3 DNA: TGTGCCAGCAGCGAGGACGGTTTGGGCGAGCAGTACTTC; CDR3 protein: CASSEDGLGEQYF
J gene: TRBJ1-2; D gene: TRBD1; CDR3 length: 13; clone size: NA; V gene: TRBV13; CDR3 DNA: TGTGCCAGCAGCACGGACAGGGACTATGGCTACACCTTC; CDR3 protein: CASSTDRDYGYTF
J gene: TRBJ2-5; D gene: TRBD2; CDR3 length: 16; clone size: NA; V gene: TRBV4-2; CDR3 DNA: TGTGCCAGCAGCCAGAATAGCGGGGGGGCTCTAGAGACCCAGTACTTC; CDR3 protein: CASSQNSGGALETQYF
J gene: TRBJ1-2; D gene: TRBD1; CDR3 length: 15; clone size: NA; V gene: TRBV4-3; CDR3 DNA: TGCGCCAGCAGCGAAGCGGAGGGGGCGAACTATGGCTACACCTTC; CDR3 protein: CASSEAEGANYGYTF
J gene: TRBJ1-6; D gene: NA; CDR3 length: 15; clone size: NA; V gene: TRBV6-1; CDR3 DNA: TGTGCCAGCAGTATTCAAGACTCCTATAATTCACCCCTCCACTTT; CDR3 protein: CASSIQDSYNSPLHF